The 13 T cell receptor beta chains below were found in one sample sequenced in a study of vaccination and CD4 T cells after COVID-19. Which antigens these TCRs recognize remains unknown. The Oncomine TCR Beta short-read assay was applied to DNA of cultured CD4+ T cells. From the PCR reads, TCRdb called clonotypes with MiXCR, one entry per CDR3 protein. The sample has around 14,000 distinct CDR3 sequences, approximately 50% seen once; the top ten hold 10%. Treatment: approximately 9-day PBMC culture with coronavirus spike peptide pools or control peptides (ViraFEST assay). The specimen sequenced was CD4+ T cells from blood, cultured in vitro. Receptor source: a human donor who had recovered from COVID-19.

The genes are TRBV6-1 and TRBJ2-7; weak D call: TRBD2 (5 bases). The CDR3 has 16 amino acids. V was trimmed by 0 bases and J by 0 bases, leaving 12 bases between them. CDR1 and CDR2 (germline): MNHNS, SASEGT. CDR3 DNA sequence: TGTGCCAGCAGTGAAGCGCTTGGACTTATCTCCTACGAGCAGTACTTC. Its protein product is CASSEALGLISYEQYF.

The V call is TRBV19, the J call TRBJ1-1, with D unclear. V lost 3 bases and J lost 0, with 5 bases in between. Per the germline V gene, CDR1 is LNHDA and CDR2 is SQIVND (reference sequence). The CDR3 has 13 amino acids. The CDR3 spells CASSITLNTEAFF. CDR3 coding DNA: TGTGCCAGTAGTATTACCCTGAACACTGAAGCTTTCTTT.

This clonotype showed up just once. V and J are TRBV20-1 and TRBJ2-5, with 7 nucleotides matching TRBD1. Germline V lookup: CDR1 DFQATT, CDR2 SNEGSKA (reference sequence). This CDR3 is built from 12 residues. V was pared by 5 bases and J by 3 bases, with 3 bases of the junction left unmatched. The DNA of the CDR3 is TGCAGTGCTGAGGACAGGAAAGAGACCCAGTACTTC. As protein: CSAEDRKETQYF.

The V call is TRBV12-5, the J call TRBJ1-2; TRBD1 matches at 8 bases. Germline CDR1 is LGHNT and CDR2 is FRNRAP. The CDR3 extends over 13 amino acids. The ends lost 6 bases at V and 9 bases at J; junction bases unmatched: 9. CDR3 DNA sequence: TGTGCTAGTGGCCGGGACAGGACTCGGAGCTACACCTTC. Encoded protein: CASGRDRTRSYTF.

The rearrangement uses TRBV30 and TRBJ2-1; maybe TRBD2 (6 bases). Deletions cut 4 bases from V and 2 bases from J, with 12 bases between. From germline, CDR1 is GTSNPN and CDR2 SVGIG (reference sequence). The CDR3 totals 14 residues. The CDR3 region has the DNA TGTGCCTGGATAAGGGGAGGCCCCTACAATGAGCAGTTCTTC. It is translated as CAWIRGGPYNEQFF.

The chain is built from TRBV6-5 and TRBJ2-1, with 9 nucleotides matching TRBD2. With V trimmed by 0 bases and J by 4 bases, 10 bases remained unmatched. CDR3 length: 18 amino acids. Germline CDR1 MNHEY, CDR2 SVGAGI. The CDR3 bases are TGTGCCAGCAGTTACTCGAGCCGCGGTAGCGGGAGTTACAATGAGCAGTTCTTC. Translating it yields CASSYSSRGSGSYNEQFF.

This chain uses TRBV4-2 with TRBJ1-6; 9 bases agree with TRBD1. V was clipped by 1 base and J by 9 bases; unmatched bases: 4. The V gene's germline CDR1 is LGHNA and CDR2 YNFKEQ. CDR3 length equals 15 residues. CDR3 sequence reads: CASSQVQGASSPLHF. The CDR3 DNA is TGTGCCAGCAGCCAAGTACAGGGGGCAAGTTCACCCCTCCACTTT.

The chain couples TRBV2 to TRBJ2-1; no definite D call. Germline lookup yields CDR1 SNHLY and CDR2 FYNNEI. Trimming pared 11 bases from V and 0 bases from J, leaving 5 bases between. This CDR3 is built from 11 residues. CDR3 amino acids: CAGSSYNEQFF. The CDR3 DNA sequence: TGTGCCGGTAGCTCCTACAATGAGCAGTTCTTC.

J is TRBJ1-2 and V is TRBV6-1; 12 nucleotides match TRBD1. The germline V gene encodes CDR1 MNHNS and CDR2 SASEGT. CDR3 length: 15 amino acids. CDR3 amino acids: CGSTGTGGAAYGYTF. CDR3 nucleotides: TGTGGCTCCACCGGGACAGGGGGCGCGGCCTATGGCTACACCTTC.

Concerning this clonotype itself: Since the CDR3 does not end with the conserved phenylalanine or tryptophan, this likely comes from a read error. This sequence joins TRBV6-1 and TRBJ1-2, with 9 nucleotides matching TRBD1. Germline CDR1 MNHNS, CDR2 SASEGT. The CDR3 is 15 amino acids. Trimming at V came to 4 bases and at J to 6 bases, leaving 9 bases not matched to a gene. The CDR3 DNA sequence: TGTGCCAGCAGTGCCAGGACAGGGGCGATCGATGGCTACACCCTC. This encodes CASSARTGAIDGYTL.

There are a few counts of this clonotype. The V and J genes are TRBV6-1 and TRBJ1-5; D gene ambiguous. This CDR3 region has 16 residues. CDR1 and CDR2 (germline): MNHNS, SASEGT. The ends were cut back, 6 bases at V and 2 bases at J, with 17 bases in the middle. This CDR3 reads CASRNIRLEGNQPQHF. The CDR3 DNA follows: TGTGCCAGCAGAAATATCAGGCTAGAAGGCAATCAGCCCCAGCATTTT.

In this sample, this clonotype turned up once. The CDR3: CASSLGGGYNEQFF. In nucleotides, the CDR3 is TGCGCCAGCAGCTTGGGCGGGGGTTACAATGAGCAGTTCTTC. This chain links TRBV5-1 with TRBJ2-1; TRBD2 matches at 7 bases. Trimming at V came to 0 bases and at J to 4 bases, leaving 1 base not matched to a gene. Per germline, CDR1 SGHRS and CDR2 YFSETQ. The CDR3 extends over 14 amino acids.

The CDR3 sequence is CASSSNSGTSTWKQYF. The CDR3, as DNA: TGTGCCAGCAGCTCAAATTCCGGGACATCCACTTGGAAGCAGTACTTC. The V gene is TRBV6-2 or TRBV6-3, the J gene TRBJ2-7; D is perhaps TRBD1 (6 bases). CDR3 length: 16 amino acids. Trimming removed 6 bases at V and 8 bases at J, with 26 bases between. CDR1 MNHEY and CDR2 SVGEGT come from the germline V gene.